Listed below are T cell receptor beta chains from one sample, sequenced in a study of identical twins. MiXCR, run by TCRdb on the 5' RACE reads, gives a single entry per CDR3 protein. The data contain approximately 1.8 million distinct CDR3 sequences, 32% of them singletons. The material sequenced was cord blood. These receptors were taken from a newborn girl in good health. CDR3s include the opening cysteine and the closing phenylalanine or tryptophan. D genes are given only for firm matches. Where a row states a size, it is once, few, many or the class of an expanded clone; other rows omit it.

D gene: NA; V gene: TRBV12-2; J gene: TRBJ2-1; clone size: NA; CDR3 DNA: TGTGCAAGTCGCCAGATTACTAGCGGCGCCTACAATGAGCAGTTCTTC; CDR3 protein: CASRQITSGAYNEQFF
D gene: NA; V gene: TRBV14; J gene: TRBJ2-7; clone size: NA; CDR3 DNA: TGTGCCAGCAGCCTTCGGACCGGGGCAGGGAACTACGAGCAGTACTTC; CDR3 protein: CASSLRTGAGNYEQYF
D gene: TRBD2; V gene: TRBV6-5; J gene: TRBJ2-5; clone size: few; CDR3 DNA: TGTGCCAGCAGTTTTTTCGGACTAGCGGGAGAAGAGACCCAGTACTTC; CDR3 protein: CASSFFGLAGEETQYF
D gene: TRBD1; V gene: TRBV27; J gene: TRBJ1-6; clone size: NA; CDR3 DNA: TGTGCCAGCAGTAACCTTCAGGGGGGACACGGGGGTTCACCCCTCCACTTT; CDR3 protein: CASSNLQGGHGGSPLHF
D gene: NA; V gene: TRBV20-1; J gene: TRBJ2-4; clone size: few; CDR3 DNA: TGCAGTGCTAGAGATCTCAGGGAAGGGCGGGACAGTCTTCAGTACTTC; CDR3 protein: CSARDLREGRDSLQYF
D gene: NA; V gene: TRBV4-2; J gene: TRBJ2-3; clone size: few; CDR3 DNA: TGTGCCAGCAGCCAAAGCTTCCTCACAGATACGCAGTATTTT; CDR3 protein: CASSQSFLTDTQYF
D gene: NA; V gene: TRBV2; J gene: TRBJ2-4; clone size: few; CDR3 DNA: TGTGCCAGCAGGACAGAGGCAGGGAAAAACATTCAGTACTTC; CDR3 protein: CASRTEAGKNIQYF
D gene: NA; V gene: TRBV28; J gene: TRBJ1-5; clone size: NA; CDR3 DNA: TGTGCCAGCACCCCAAGGGGGGGATATAGCAATCAGCCCCAGCATTTT; CDR3 protein: CASTPRGGYSNQPQHF
D gene: NA; V gene: TRBV6-5; J gene: TRBJ1-2; clone size: NA; CDR3 DNA: TGTGCCAGCAGTTGGGGGGCATGGAGCTATGGCTACACCTTC; CDR3 protein: CASSWGAWSYGYTF
D gene: TRBD1; V gene: TRBV27; J gene: TRBJ1-2; clone size: few; CDR3 DNA: TGTGCCAGCAGTGCCGTTGGGACAGGGACCTCTAACTATGGCTACACCTTC; CDR3 protein: CASSAVGTGTSNYGYTF
D gene: NA; V gene: TRBV19; J gene: TRBJ1-2; clone size: few; CDR3 DNA: TGTGCCAGTAGTATAGGACAGAGAGGCTACACCTTC; CDR3 protein: CASSIGQRGYTF
D gene: TRBD1; V gene: TRBV10-3; J gene: TRBJ2-3; clone size: few; CDR3 DNA: TGTGCCATCAGACAGGGGATTTTAGATACGCAGTATTTT; CDR3 protein: CAIRQGILDTQYF
D gene: NA; V gene: TRBV7-2; J gene: TRBJ1-2; clone size: NA; CDR3 DNA: TGTGCCAGCAGCCCGTGGACAGAGAACTATGGCTACACCTTC; CDR3 protein: CASSPWTENYGYTF
D gene: TRBD2; V gene: TRBV11-1; J gene: TRBJ2-1; clone size: NA; CDR3 DNA: TGTGCCAGCAGCTTCTCTAGCGGGTACAATGAGCAGTTCTTC; CDR3 protein: CASSFSSGYNEQFF
D gene: NA; V gene: TRBV6-6; J gene: TRBJ1-4; clone size: NA; CDR3 DNA: TGTGCCAGCAGTTATGGGACCCCCGATGAAAAACTGTTTTTT; CDR3 protein: CASSYGTPDEKLFF
D gene: TRBD2; V gene: TRBV7-8; J gene: TRBJ2-3; clone size: few; CDR3 DNA: TGTGCCAGCAGCCGCAGCGGGGGGGTTATAGATACGCAGTATTTT; CDR3 protein: CASSRSGGVIDTQYF